This TCR beta chain derives from a study of cytomegalovirus exposure and HLA in healthy donors. General study points: Versus the roughly 700-donor mean, an Asian-associated ancestry cluster reportedly showed fewer N-insertions in a later analysis.

Germline CDR1 SGHTA, CDR2 FQGTGA. There are 14 residues in the CDR3. V was pared by 0 bases and J by 3 bases, with 5 bases between. A remark on this clone: The antigen remains unidentified.

PCR amplification relied on 60 Vbeta primers (plus 13 Jbeta primers). This table comes from immunoSEQ multiplex PCR, and its TCRdb copy is limited to in-frame clones, with some not included. The sample yields more than 150,000 clones, 60% to 85% seen once. The specimen sequenced was PBMCs. This TCR was sampled from a man aged 18 to 30 in good health and CMV-seronegative. This chain uses TRBV7-3 with TRBJ2-2, with D perhaps matching TRBD1 (5 bases). For the CDR3, the DNA is TGTGCCAGCAGCTTAACGACAGACACCGGGGAGCTGTTTTTT. Amino acids: CASSLTTDTGELFF.